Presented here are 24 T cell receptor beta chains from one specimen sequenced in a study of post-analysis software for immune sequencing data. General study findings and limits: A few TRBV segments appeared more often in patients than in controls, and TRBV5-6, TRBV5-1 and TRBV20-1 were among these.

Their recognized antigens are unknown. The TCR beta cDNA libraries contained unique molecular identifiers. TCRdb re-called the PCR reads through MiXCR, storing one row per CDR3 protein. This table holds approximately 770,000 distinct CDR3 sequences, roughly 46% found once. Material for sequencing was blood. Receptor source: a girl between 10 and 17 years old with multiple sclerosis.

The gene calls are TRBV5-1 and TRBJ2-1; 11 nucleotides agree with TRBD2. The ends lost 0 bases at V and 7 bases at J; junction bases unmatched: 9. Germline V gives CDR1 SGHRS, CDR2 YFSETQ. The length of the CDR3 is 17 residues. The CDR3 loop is CASSLVIAGGPGNEQFF. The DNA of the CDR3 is TGCGCCAGCAGCTTGGTTATAGCGGGAGGGCCGGGAAATGAGCAGTTCTTC.

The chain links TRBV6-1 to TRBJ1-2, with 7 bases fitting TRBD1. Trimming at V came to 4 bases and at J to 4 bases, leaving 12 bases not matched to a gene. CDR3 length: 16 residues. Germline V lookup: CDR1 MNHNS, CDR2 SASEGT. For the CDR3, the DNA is TGTGCCAGCAGTGCTACTCCGGGACAGCCCTCCTATGGCTACACCTTC. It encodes CASSATPGQPSYGYTF.

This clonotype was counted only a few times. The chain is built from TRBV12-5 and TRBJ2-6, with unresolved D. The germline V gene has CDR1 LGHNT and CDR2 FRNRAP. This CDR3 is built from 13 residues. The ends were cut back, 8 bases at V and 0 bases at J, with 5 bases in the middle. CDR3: CASTSSGANVLTF. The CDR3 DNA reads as TGTGCTAGTACAAGCTCTGGGGCCAACGTCCTGACTTTC.

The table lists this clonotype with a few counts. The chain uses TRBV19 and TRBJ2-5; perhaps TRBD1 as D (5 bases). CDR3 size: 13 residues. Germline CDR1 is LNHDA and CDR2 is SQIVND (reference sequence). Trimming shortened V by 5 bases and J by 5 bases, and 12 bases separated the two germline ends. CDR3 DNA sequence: TGTGCCAGTAGTCCAGGGTTGTGGGAGACCCAGTACTTC. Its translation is CASSPGLWETQYF.

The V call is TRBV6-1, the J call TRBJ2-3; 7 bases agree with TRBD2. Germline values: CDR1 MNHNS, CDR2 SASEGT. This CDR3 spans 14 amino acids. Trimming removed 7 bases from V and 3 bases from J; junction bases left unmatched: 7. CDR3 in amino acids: CASTEGEGTDTQYF. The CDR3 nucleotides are TGTGCCAGCACCGAAGGGGAGGGGACAGATACGCAGTATTTT.

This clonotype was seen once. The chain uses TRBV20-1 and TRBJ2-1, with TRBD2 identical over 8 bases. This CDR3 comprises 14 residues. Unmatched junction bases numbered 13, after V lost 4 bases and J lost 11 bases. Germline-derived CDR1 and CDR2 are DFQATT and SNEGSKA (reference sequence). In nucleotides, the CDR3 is TGCAGTGCTATAAGGACTAGCCCGTTCCTTAAGCAGTTCTTC. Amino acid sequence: CSAIRTSPFLKQFF.

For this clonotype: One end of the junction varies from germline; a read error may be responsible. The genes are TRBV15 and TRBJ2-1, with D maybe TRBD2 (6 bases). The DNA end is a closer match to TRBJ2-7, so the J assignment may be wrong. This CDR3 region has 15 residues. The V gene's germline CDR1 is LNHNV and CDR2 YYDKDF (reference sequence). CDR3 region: CATNPGGLFSYGQYF. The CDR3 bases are TGTGCCACTAACCCCGGGGGACTTTTCTCCTACGGGCAGTACTTC.

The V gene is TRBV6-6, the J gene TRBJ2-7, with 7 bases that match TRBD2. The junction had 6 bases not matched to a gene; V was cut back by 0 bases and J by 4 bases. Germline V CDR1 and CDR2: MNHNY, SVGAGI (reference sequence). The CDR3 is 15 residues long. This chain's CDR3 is CASSYSNSGVYEQYF. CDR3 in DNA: TGTGCCAGCAGTTACTCGAACAGCGGGGTTTACGAGCAGTACTTC.

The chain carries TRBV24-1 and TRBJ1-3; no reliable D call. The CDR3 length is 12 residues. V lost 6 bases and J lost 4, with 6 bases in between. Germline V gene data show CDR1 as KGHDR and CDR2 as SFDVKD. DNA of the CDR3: TGTGCCACCAGTCCGGGGGGAAACACCATATATTTT. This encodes CATSPGGNTIYF.

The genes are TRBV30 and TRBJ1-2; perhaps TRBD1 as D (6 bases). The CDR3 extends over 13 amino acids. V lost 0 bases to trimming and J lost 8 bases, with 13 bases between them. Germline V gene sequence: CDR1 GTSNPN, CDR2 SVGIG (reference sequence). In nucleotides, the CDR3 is TGTGCCTGGAGTGTACAGGCAGGGGTAGGCTACACCTTC. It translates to CAWSVQAGVGYTF.

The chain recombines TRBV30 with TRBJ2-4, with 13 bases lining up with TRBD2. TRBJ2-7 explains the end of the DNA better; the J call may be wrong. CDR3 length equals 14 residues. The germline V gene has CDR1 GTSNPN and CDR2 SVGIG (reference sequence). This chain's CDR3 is CAWREGLAGHEQYF. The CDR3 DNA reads TGTGCCTGGAGGGAGGGACTAGCGGGACACGAGCAGTACTTC.

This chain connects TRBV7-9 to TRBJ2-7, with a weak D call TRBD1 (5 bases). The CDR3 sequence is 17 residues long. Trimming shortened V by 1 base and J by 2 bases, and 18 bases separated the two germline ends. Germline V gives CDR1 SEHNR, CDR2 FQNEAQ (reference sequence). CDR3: CASSLGTTVTVPYEQYF. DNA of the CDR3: TGTGCCAGCAGCTTAGGAACGACAGTTACGGTCCCCTACGAGCAGTACTTC.

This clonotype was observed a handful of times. DNA of the CDR3: TGTGCCAGCAGCCAAGATAGGGACGTCTCCTACGAGCAGTACTTC. Translation gives CASSQDRDVSYEQYF. The V and J genes are TRBV4-2 and TRBJ2-7; D may correspond to TRBD1 or TRBD2 (5 bases each). There are 15 residues in the CDR3. The V and J ends lost 0 bases and 0 bases respectively, with 9 bases between them. Looked up from germline, CDR1 is LGHNA and CDR2 is YNFKEQ.

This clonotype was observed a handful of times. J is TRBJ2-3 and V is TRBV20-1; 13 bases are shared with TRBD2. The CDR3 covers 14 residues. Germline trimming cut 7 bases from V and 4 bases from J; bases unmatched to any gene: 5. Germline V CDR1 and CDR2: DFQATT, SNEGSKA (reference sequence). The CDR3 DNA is TGCAGTGGCGGACTAGCGGGAGTTCCAGATACGCAGTATTTT. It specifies CSGGLAGVPDTQYF.

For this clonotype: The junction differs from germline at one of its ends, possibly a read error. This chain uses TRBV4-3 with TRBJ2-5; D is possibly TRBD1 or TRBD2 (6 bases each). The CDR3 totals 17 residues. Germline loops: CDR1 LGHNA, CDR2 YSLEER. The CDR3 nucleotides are TGCGCTAGCAGCCAAGATAGAGGGCCCGGAGGGGGAGAGACCCAGTACTTC. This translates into CASSQDRGPGGGETQYF.

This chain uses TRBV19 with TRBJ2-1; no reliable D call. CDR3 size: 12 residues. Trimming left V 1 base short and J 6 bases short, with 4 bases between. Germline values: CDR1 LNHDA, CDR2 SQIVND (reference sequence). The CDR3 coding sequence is TGTGCCAGTAGTATAGGTGCCAATGAGCAGTTCTTC. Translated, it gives CASSIGANEQFF.

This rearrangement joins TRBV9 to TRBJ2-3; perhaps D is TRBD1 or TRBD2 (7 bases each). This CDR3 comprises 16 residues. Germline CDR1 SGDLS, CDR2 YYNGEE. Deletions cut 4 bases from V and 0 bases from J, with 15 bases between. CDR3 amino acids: CASSPGGGRSTDTQYF. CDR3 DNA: TGTGCCAGCAGCCCAGGGGGAGGGAGGAGCACAGATACGCAGTATTTT. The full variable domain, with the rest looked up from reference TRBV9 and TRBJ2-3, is DSGVTQTPKHLITATGQRVTLRCSPRSGDLSVYWYQQSLDQGLQFLIQYYNGEERAKGNILERFSAQQFPDLHSELNLSSLELGDSALYFCASSPGGGRSTDTQYFGPGTRLTVL.

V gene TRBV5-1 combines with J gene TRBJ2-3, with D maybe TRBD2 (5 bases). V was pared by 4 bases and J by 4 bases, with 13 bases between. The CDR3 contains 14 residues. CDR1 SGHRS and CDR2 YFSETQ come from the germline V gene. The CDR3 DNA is TGCGCCAGCAGCGAGGGATCGAGTGCAGATACGCAGTATTTT. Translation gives CASSEGSSADTQYF.

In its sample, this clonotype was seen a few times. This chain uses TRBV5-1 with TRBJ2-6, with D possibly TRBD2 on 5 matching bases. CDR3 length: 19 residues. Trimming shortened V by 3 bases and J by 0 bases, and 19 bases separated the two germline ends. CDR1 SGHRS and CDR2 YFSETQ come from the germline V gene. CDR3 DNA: TGCGCCAGCAGCTGGGCCGGGATTTCTGAAGCCTCTGGGGCCAACGTCCTGACTTTC. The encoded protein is CASSWAGISEASGANVLTF.

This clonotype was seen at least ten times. For the CDR3, the DNA is TGTGCCAGCAGCTTGCCAGGGGACTACAATGAGCAGTTCTTC. Amino acid sequence: CASSLPGDYNEQFF. The V call is TRBV7-2, the J call TRBJ2-1, with TRBD1 as a possible D gene (6 bases). V was shortened by 3 bases and J by 3 bases, with 9 bases between the two germline ends. The CDR3 loop spans 14 amino acids. Germline V gene lookup returns CDR1 SGHTA and CDR2 FQGNSA.

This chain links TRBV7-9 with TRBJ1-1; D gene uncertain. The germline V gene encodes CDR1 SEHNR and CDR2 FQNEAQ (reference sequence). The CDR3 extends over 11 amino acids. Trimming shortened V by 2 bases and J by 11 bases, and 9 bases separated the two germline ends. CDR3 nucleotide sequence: TGTGCCAGCAGCTTAAGCTACACTGCTTTCTTT. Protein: CASSLSYTAFF. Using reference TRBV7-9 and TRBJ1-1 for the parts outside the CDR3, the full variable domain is DTGVSQNPRHKITKRGQNVTFRCDPISEHNRLYWYRQTLGQGPEFLTYFQNEAQLEKSRLLSDRFSAERPKGSFSTLEIQRTEQGDSAMYLCASSLSYTAFFGQGTRLTVV.

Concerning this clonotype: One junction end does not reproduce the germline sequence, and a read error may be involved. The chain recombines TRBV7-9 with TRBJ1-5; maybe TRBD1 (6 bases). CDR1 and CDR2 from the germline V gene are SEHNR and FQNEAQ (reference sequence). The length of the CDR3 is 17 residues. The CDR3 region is CASSDNDRLYSNQPLHF. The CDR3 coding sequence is TGTGCCAGCAGCGACAACGACAGGCTGTATAGCAATCAGCCCCTGCATTTT.

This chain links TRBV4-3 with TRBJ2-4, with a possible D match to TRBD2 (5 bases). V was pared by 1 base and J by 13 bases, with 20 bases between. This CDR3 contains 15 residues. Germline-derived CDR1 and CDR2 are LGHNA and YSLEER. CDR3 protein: CASSQAEDGYNEQYF. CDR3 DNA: TGCGCCAGCAGCCAAGCGGAGGACGGTTACAATGAGCAGTACTTC.

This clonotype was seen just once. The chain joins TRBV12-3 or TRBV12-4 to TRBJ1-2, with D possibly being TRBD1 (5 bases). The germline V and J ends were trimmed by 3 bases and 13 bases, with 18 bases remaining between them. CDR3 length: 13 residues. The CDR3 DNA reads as TGTGCCAGCAGTTTCGGGGCAGGGCTTAATTTCACCTTC. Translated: CASSFGAGLNFTF.